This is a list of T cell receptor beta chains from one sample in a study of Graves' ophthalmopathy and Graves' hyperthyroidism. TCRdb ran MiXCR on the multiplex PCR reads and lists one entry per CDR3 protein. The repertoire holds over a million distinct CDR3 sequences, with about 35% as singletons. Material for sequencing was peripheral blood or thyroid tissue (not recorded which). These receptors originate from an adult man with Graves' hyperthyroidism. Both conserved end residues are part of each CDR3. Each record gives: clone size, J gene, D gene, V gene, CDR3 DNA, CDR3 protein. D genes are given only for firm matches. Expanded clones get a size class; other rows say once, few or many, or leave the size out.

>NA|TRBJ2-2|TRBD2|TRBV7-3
TGTGCCAGCAGCTTAAGGCCGGGTAGCGGGAGCCCCGGGGAGCTGTTTTTT
CASSLRPGSGSPGELFF
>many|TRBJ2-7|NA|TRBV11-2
TGTGCCAGCAGCTTCCGTGGGTTCCGACGAAAGGAGCAGTACTTC
CASSFRGFRRKEQYF
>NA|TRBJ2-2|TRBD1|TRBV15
TGTGCCACCAGCAGCTTCCGGGACAGGGGCACCGGGGAGCTGTTTTTT
CATSSFRDRGTGELFF
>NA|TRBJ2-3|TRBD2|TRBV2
TGTGCCAGCACTAGCGGGAGAGCGCCAGATACGCAGTATTTT
CASTSGRAPDTQYF
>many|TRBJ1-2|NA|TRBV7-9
TGTGCCAGCAGCTCCGACCCCGACAGCTATGGCTACACCTTC
CASSSDPDSYGYTF
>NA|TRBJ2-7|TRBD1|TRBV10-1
TGCGCCAGCCCTCCGGGACAGGGTTACGAGCAGTACTTC
CASPPGQGYEQYF
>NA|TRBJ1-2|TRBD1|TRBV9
TGTGCCAGCAGCACGTACGGCAGGGGGCAGGGAGTCGGCTACACCTTC
CASSTYGRGQGVGYTF
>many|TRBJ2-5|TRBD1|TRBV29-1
TGCAGCGTCGAGGACAGGGCCAGTAGCTTC
CSVEDRASSF
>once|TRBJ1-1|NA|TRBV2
TGTGACAACAGTGATTGGGGCGGAAACACTGAAGCTTTCTTT
CDNSDWGGNTEAFF
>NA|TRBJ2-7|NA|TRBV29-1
TGCAGCGTGGAGACAGGCCCCCCCTACGAGCAGTACTTC
CSVETGPPYEQYF